The 14 T cell receptor beta chains below come from one sample, sequenced in a study of CD4 T cell repertoires in COVID-19 (dated by TCRdb to the early 2020s). Memory T cell samples that were not cultured went straight to sequencing right after ex vivo isolation. Receptors were amplified or captured by the immunoSEQ multiplex PCR assay. In TCRdb, the immuneACCESS table is reduced to in-frame sequences with V and J assigned. These tables do not hold every clone; where another copy was compared, an unresolved V gene accounts for under half, and the others remain unexplained. The sample table lists around 23,000 clones, nearly 95% of them with a count of one. The top ten constitute roughly 0.65% of the sample. The input for sequencing was circulating follicular helper CD4+ T cells (cTfh) from blood, taken before the COVID-19 pandemic. Read against the paper, the sample's cell subset or site label means: circulating T follicular helper cells. All receptors derive from a human donor who had COVID-19.

V is TRBV5-6 and J is TRBJ1-5, with 8 bases fitting TRBD1. In germline, CDR1 is SGHDT, CDR2 YYEEEE. V was pared by 4 bases and J by 7 bases, with 7 bases of the junction left unmatched. The CDR3 consists of 14 residues. This CDR3 reads CASSKTGVEQPQHF. The DNA of the CDR3 is TGTGCCAGCAGCAAGACAGGGGTGGAGCAGCCCCAGCATTTT.

The chain carries TRBV6-1 and TRBJ2-7; TRBD1 agrees at 12 bases. The J segment lost 6 bases and the V segment lost 6 bases, leaving 9 bases of the junction unmatched. Germline V gives CDR1 MNHNS, CDR2 SASEGT. The CDR3 is made up of 15 amino acids. In nucleotides, the CDR3 is TGTGCCAGCAGCCGTGACCCGGGACAGGGGGCCGAGCAGTACTTC. Translated, it gives CASSRDPGQGAEQYF.

The chain has TRBV30 and TRBJ2-6; 12 positions agree with TRBD1. The J segment lost 2 bases and the V segment lost 0 bases, leaving 2 bases of the junction unmatched. The germline V gene encodes CDR1 GTSNPN and CDR2 SVGIG (reference sequence). The CDR3 is 17 residues long. The CDR3 nucleotides are TGTGCCTGGAGTGTAGGGACAGGGGGCGCTGGGGCCAACGTCCTGACTTTC. Protein: CAWSVGTGGAGANVLTF.

This chain connects TRBV5-1 to TRBJ2-5; TRBD2 matches 11 bases. CDR1 is SGHRS and CDR2 is YFSETQ in the germline V gene. This CDR3 comprises 16 residues. The V gene end was trimmed by 3 bases and the J gene end by 2 bases; junction bases not matched to a gene: 6. The chain's CDR3 is CASSWAGTSGQETQYF. The CDR3 DNA sequence: TGCGCCAGCAGCTGGGCCGGGACTAGCGGACAAGAGACCCAGTACTTC.

This clone was seen once. V usage is TRBV7-3 and J usage is TRBJ2-2, with D uncertain. Germline V gives CDR1 SGHTA, CDR2 FQGTGA. The CDR3 has 16 amino acids. The germline V and J ends were trimmed by 4 bases and 2 bases, with 14 bases remaining between them. The CDR3 bases are TGTGCCAGCAGCTCGGTCGCTATAAAAAACACCGGGGAGCTGTTTTTT. It yields the protein CASSSVAIKNTGELFF.

This rearrangement joins TRBV19 to TRBJ1-4, with D possibly TRBD1 on 6 matching bases. Germline CDR1 reads LNHDA; CDR2 reads SQIVND (reference sequence). V lost 5 bases and J lost 11, with 15 bases in between. The CDR3 runs 13 residues. The CDR3: CASSPGLRGKLFF. For the CDR3, the DNA is TGTGCCAGTAGTCCAGGTCTCAGGGGCAAACTGTTTTTT. Full variable domain (outside the CDR3, taken from reference TRBV19 and TRBJ1-4): DGGITQSPKYLFRKEGQNVTLSCEQNLNHDAMYWYRQDPGQGLRLIYYSQIVNDFQKGDIAEGYSVSREKKESFPLTVTSAQKNPTAFYLCASSPGLRGKLFFGSGTQLSVL.

V gene TRBV19 combines with J gene TRBJ2-7; TRBD1 matches at 7 bases. Germline V lookup: CDR1 LNHDA, CDR2 SQIVND (reference sequence). The CDR3 runs to 14 residues. V lost 7 bases to trimming and J lost 0 bases; unmatched junction nucleotides: 6. The CDR3 reads CASKPQGSSYEQYF. CDR3 in DNA: TGTGCCAGTAAGCCACAGGGGAGCTCCTACGAGCAGTACTTC.

The V call is TRBV18, the J call TRBJ2-7; 7 bases align to TRBD1. V trimming: 8 bases; J trimming: 3 bases; junction bases outside the gene matches: 4. CDR1 is KGHSH, CDR2 LQKENI, per germline. The CDR3 consists of 12 residues. DNA of the CDR3: TGTGCCAGCCGCGGACAGGACTACGAGCAGTACTTC. Amino acids: CASRGQDYEQYF. The variable domain in full, completed from reference TRBV18 and TRBJ2-7, reads NAGVMQNPRHLVRRRGQEARLRCSPMKGHSHVYWYRQLPEEGLKFMVYLQKENIIDESGMPKERFSAEFPKEGPSILRIQQVVRGDSAAYFCASRGQDYEQYFGPGTRLTVT.

This sequence joins TRBV27 and TRBJ1-2, with TRBD1 identical over 7 bases. CDR1 and CDR2 (germline): MNHEY, SMNVEV (reference sequence). V gave up 6 bases and J gave up 10 bases; unmatched junction bases: 8. The CDR3 is made up of 12 amino acids. The CDR3 DNA is TGTGCCAGCAGGTCCGGGACAGCTGACTACACCTTC. Translated, it gives CASRSGTADYTF.

The chain combines TRBV5-5 with TRBJ1-1; 10 bases are a match to TRBD1. The V gene's germline CDR1 is SGHKS and CDR2 YYEKEE (reference sequence). CDR3 length: 15 amino acids. Unmatched junction bases numbered 13, after V lost 4 bases and J lost 10 bases. The CDR3 is CASSKGQGRGRVAFF. In DNA, the CDR3 is TGTGCCAGCAGCAAGGGACAGGGGAGAGGCAGGGTAGCTTTCTTT.

Only one count was recorded for this clone. The chain joins TRBV19 to TRBJ2-5; 7 positions match TRBD2. This CDR3 is 14 amino acids long. Trimming cost V 5 bases and J 2 bases; bases outside gene matches: 5. Germline V gene data show CDR1 as LNHDA and CDR2 as SQIVND (reference sequence). CDR3 bases: TGTGCCAGTAGTCCGCGGGGGTTACAAGAGACCCAGTACTTC. Residues: CASSPRGLQETQYF.

This clone was counted only a few times. J is TRBJ1-2 and V is TRBV29-1; 7 nucleotides line up with TRBD1. In germline, CDR1 is SQVTM, CDR2 ANQGSEA. The CDR3 has 12 amino acids. V shed 4 bases, J shed 8 bases, and the junction held 7 bases outside the gene matches. The CDR3 DNA is TGCAGCGTTGCCGGACAGGCCGTCGGCTACACCTTC. The encoded protein is CSVAGQAVGYTF.

This clone was found once. The chain uses TRBV19 and TRBJ1-1; 8 nucleotides match TRBD1. CDR3 size: 13 residues. Trimming took 6 bases from V and 6 from J; bases not matched to a gene: 6. Germline CDR1 LNHDA, CDR2 SQIVND (reference sequence). CDR3 nucleotide sequence: TGTGCCAGTAGACCGCAGGGGGCGCCTGAAGCTTTCTTT. The encoded protein is CASRPQGAPEAFF.

The genes are TRBV6-5 and TRBJ2-6; TRBD2 matches 7 bases. The CDR3 runs to 13 residues. V trimming: 6 bases; J trimming: 6 bases; junction bases outside the gene matches: 2. CDR1 is MNHEY, CDR2 SVGAGI, per germline. The chain's CDR3 is CASSRGEANVLTF. As DNA, the CDR3 is TGTGCCAGCAGCCGGGGGGAGGCCAACGTCCTGACTTTC.